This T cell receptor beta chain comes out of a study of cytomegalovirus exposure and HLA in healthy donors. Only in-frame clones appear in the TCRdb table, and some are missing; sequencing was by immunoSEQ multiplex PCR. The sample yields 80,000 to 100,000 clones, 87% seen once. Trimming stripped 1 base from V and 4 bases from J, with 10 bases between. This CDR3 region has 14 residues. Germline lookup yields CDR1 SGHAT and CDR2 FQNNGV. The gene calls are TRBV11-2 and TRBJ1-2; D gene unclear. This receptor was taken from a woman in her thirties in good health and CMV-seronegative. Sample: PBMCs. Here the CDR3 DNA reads TGTGCCAGCAGCTTAGGCACGGGTGTCTATGGCTACACCTTC. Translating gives CASSLGTGVYGYTF. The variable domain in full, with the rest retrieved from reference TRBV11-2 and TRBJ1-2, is EAGVAQSPRYKIIEKRQSVAFWCNPISGHATLYWYQQILGQGPKLLIQFQNNGVVDDSQLPKDRFSAERLKGVDSTLKIQPAKLEDSAVYLCASSLGTGVYGYTFGSGTRLTVV.